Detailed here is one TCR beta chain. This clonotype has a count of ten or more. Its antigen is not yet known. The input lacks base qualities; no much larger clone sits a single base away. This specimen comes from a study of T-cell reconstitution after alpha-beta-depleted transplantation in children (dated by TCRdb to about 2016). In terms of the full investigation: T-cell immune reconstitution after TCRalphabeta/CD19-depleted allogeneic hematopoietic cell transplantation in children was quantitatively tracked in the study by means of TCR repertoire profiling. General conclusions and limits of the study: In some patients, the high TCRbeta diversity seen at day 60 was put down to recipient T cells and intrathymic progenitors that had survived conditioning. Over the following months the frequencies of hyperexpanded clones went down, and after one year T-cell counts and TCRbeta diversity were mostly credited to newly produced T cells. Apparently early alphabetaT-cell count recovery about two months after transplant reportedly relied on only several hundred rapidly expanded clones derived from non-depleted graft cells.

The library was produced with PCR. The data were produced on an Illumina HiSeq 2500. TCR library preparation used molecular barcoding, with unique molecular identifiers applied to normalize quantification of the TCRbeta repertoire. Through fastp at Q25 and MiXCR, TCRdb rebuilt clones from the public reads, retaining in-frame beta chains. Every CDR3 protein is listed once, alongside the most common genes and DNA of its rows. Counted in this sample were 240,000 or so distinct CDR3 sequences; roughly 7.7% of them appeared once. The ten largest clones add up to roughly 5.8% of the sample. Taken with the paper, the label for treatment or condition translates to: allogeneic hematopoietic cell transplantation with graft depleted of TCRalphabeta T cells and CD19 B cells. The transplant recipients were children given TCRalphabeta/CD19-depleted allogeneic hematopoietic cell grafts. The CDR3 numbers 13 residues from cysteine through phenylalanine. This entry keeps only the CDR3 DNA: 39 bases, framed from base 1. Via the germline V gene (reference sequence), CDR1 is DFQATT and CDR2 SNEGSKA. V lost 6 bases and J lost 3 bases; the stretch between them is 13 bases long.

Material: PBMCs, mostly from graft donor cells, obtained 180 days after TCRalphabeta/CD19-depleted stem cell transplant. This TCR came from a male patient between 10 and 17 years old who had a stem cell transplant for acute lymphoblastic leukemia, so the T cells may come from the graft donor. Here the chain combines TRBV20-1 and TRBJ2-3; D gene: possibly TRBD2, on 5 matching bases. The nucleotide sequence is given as TGCAGTGCCCAACTAGACGGGACAGATACGCAGTATTTT. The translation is CSAQLDGTDTQYF.